A selection of T cell receptor beta chains follows, all from one sample in a study of blood T cell repertoires in COVID-19. Produced via immunoSEQ multiplex PCR; TCRdb's table is partial and in-frame only. The table shows approximately 140,000 clones, with 84% occurring only once. The sequencing input was PBMCs or T cells enriched from blood (not recorded which). These receptor sequences come from a woman between 45 and 65 years old who had been exposed to COVID-19. Both conserved end residues are part of each CDR3. The D gene is left open where the match is weak. Not every row has a clone size; where given, it reads once, few, many or a size class.

>TRBV3-1/TRBV3-2|TRBJ2-3|TRBD2|once
TGTGCCAGCAGCCAAGTTTTTGGCGGGGAGGGTACGCAGTATTTT
CASSQVFGGEGTQYF
>TRBV19|TRBJ1-4|NA|NA
TGTGCCACCCGGGCTAATGAAAAACTGTTTTTT
CATRANEKLFF
>TRBV3-1/TRBV3-2|TRBJ2-3|NA|NA
TGTGCCAGCAGCCAAGAGTCCGGGAGTTGGTACGATACGCAGTATTTT
CASSQESGSWYDTQYF
>TRBV7-2|TRBJ1-5|NA|once
TGTGCCAGCAGCCCCGGTCAGGGCTACCAGCCCCAGCATTTT
CASSPGQGYQPQHF
>TRBV19|TRBJ1-4|TRBD1|NA
TGTGCCAGTAGTTCCCTGACAGGGCGTGAAAAACTGTTTTTT
CASSSLTGREKLFF
>TRBV15|TRBJ1-2|TRBD1|once
TGTGCCACCAGCAGTTCCCCAGGGGGGCTTGGCTACACCTTC
CATSSSPGGLGYTF
>TRBV15|TRBJ1-1|NA|few
TGTGCCACCAGCAGAGGGTCCCACTTGAACACTGAAGCTTTCTTT
CATSRGSHLNTEAFF
>TRBV7-2|TRBJ1-2|NA|NA
TGTGCCAGCAGCGACCGGGGCTATGGCTACACCTTC
CASSDRGYGYTF
>TRBV30|TRBJ2-3|TRBD2|NA
TGTGCCTGGAGTGTGATTAGGGCTAGCGGGAGGGATACGCAGTATTTT
CAWSVIRASGRDTQYF
>TRBV5-4|TRBJ2-2|TRBD2|NA
TGTGCCAGCAGCCCGGGACTAGCGGCGAACACCGGGGAGCTGTTTTTT
CASSPGLAANTGELFF
>TRBV7-2|TRBJ1-2|NA|NA
TGTGCCAGCAGCCCCCCTCTACAGGGTGTCTACACCTTC
CASSPPLQGVYTF
>TRBV11-2|TRBJ1-3|NA|NA
TGTGCCAGCAAAAAAGACATTCCCTCTGGAAACACCATATATTTT
CASKKDIPSGNTIYF
>TRBV11-3|TRBJ2-7|TRBD1|NA
TGTGCCAGCAGCCCCAGGGGGCTGGGGTACGAGCAGTACTTC
CASSPRGLGYEQYF
>TRBV2|TRBJ1-6|TRBD1|NA
TGTGCCAGCAGTGTACCGGGACAGGGATATTCACCCCTCCACTTT
CASSVPGQGYSPLHF
>TRBV12-5|TRBJ1-2|NA|few
TGTGCTAGTGGTCTGACGGGACCCCGGGAGGCCAACTATGGCTACACCTTC
CASGLTGPREANYGYTF
>TRBV10-3|TRBJ1-5|TRBD1|once
TGTGCCATCTGCCCAACTGGGACAGGGTTGCAGCCCCAGCATTTT
CAICPTGTGLQPQHF
>TRBV6-2/TRBV6-3|TRBJ2-5|TRBD2|NA
TGTGCCAGTAGCGGGGGGGGTCCGGAGACCCAGTACTTC
CASSGGGPETQYF
>TRBV7-8|TRBJ2-3|NA|NA
TGTGCCAGCAGCTTTGGCTCAGATACGCAGTATTTT
CASSFGSDTQYF
>TRBV10-2|TRBJ1-3|NA|NA
TGCGCCAGCAAAGACATCGGGCGAACTAGCTCTGGAAACACCATATATTTT
CASKDIGRTSSGNTIYF
>TRBV19|TRBJ2-7|NA|NA
TGTGCCAGTAGCGTCTGGTTTGGGGCGTCCTACGAGCAGTACTTC
CASSVWFGASYEQYF
>TRBV27|TRBJ1-2|NA|NA
TGTGCCAGCAGTTTACAGGTTACTAACTATGGCTACACCTTC
CASSLQVTNYGYTF
>TRBV7-8|TRBJ1-3|NA|NA
TGTGCCAGCAGCTCCTCCTCCCCCCCTGGAAACACCATATATTTT
CASSSSSPPGNTIYF
>TRBV19|TRBJ2-7|TRBD2|once
TGTGCCAGTAGTATAGAAGCGGGGGCTGGGGGCAGCGAGCAGTACTTC
CASSIEAGAGGSEQYF
>TRBV6-5|TRBJ1-2|TRBD1|few
TGTGCCAGCAGTTACTCTACGGGACAGTTAAACTATGGCTACACCTTC
CASSYSTGQLNYGYTF
>TRBV2|TRBJ1-3|NA|NA
TGTGCCAGCAGGACGGGGGGGGGAAACACCATATATTTT
CASRTGGGNTIYF
>TRBV12-5|TRBJ2-2|TRBD1|once
TGTGCTAGTGGCTTCACCACAGGGGTAACGGCCGGGGAGCTGTTTTTT
CASGFTTGVTAGELFF
>TRBV4-2|TRBJ1-6|TRBD1|once
TGTGCCAGCAGCCAAGTCGCGGGACAGAGAAATTCACCCCTCCACTTT
CASSQVAGQRNSPLHF
>TRBV5-4|TRBJ2-7|NA|few
TGTGCCAGCAGCTTGGCGGGGGTTTACGAGCAGTACTTC
CASSLAGVYEQYF
>TRBV2|TRBJ1-5|TRBD1|NA
TGTGCCAGCAGTGAAGCGGGCAGGGGGCTGAATCAGCCCCAGCATTTT
CASSEAGRGLNQPQHF
>TRBV4-1|TRBJ1-6|NA|NA
TGCGCCAGCAGCCAAAACAATCAAGATTCACCCCTCCACTTT
CASSQNNQDSPLHF
>TRBV15|TRBJ2-2|NA|NA
TGTGCCACCAGCAGAGATCAGGGCGGGGAGCTGTTTTTT
CATSRDQGGELFF
>TRBV19|TRBJ1-5|TRBD1|once
TGTGCCAGTAGCATACAGGGGGAAGGGTATCAGCCCCAGCATTTT
CASSIQGEGYQPQHF